Listed below are T cell receptor beta chains from one sample, sequenced in a study of identical twins. TCRdb independently ran MiXCR on the 5' RACE reads; one entry per CDR3 protein. The repertoire holds some 570,000 distinct CDR3 sequences, with 20% to 25% as singletons. This sample was also put to use in a study of yellow fever vaccine responses in identical twins.

The material sequenced was CD4+ T cells sorted from blood. These receptors were obtained from a woman younger than 35 in good health. Both conserved end residues are part of each CDR3. Fields, in order: clone size, J gene, D gene, V gene, CDR3 DNA, CDR3 protein. The D gene is left open where the match is weak. The size of a clone is reported for some rows only, either as once, few or many, or as a class for expanded clones.

few,TRBJ2-1,TRBD2,TRBV20-1,TGCAGTGCTAGAGTATCCACTAGCGGGACGTACAATGAGCAGTTCTTC,CSARVSTSGTYNEQFF
few,TRBJ1-2,.,TRBV7-9,TGTGCCAGCAGCTCCCGGGATACCTATGGCTACACCTTC,CASSSRDTYGYTF
few,TRBJ2-3,.,TRBV7-8,TGTGCCAGCAGCTCTTGGCCCGGCACAGATACGCAGTATTTT,CASSSWPGTDTQYF
few,TRBJ2-1,TRBD1,TRBV29-1,TGCAGCGTTGAGGGGGACAGGGTACCCTACAATGAGCAGTTCTTC,CSVEGDRVPYNEQFF
.,TRBJ1-4,.,TRBV7-9,TGTGCCAGCAGCCCAACAGGGCCGTGGGAAAAACTGTTTTTT,CASSPTGPWEKLFF
few,TRBJ2-1,TRBD2,TRBV12-3/TRBV12-4,TGTGCCAGCACCCTAAGCGGGATCGGTTTCAATGAGCAGTTCTTC,CASTLSGIGFNEQFF
few,TRBJ1-1,.,TRBV18,TGTGCCAGCTCATCTCAGGGGCAGAACACTGAAGCTTTCTTT,CASSSQGQNTEAFF
few,TRBJ2-5,TRBD1,TRBV20-1,TGCAGTGCTAGAGTCGGGACAGGGGGCCAAGAGACCCAGTACTTC,CSARVGTGGQETQYF
.,TRBJ2-5,.,TRBV3-1,TGTGCCAGCAGCCAAGTTCCTGGAAACCAAGAGACCCAGTACTTC,CASSQVPGNQETQYF
.,TRBJ2-3,.,TRBV11-1,TGTGCCAGCAGCGGGAGCCCTGGATCAGATACGCAGTATTTT,CASSGSPGSDTQYF
.,TRBJ2-1,.,TRBV3-1,TGTGCCAGCAGGTCGACCTCGACGGAGCAGTTCTTC,CASRSTSTEQFF
.,TRBJ2-3,.,TRBV6-5,TGTGCCAGCAGTTACTCCACAGGGAACACAGATACGCAGTATTTT,CASSYSTGNTDTQYF
.,TRBJ2-3,.,TRBV12-3/TRBV12-4,TGTGCCAGCAGTTCGCGGAGGGGGCCAACAGATACGCAGTATTTT,CASSSRRGPTDTQYF
.,TRBJ2-1,.,TRBV12-3/TRBV12-4,TGTGCCAGCAGTTTAGCCGGGCTGCCCCCCGAGCAGTTCTTC,CASSLAGLPPEQFF
few,TRBJ1-2,.,TRBV7-9,TGTGCCAGCAGCTTAAGACTGCAGGGCTATGGCTACACCTTC,CASSLRLQGYGYTF
few,TRBJ2-1,TRBD1,TRBV3-1,TGTGCCAGCAGCCAAGATCAGGGGGCGGGTTCGAATGAGCAGTTCTTC,CASSQDQGAGSNEQFF
few,TRBJ1-3,TRBD1,TRBV7-9,TGTGCCAGCGGAGCGGGGACAGTGACCTCTGGAAACACCATATATTTT,CASGAGTVTSGNTIYF
.,TRBJ2-3,TRBD2,TRBV6-1,TGTGCCAGCGGGAGGGACGGCACAGATACGCAGTATTTT,CASGRDGTDTQYF
.,TRBJ1-5,.,TRBV24-1,TGTGCCACCAGTACCGGGGAGGGCAATCAGCCCCAGCATTTT,CATSTGEGNQPQHF
few,TRBJ2-5,TRBD2,TRBV4-2,TGTGCCAGCAGCCACCTAGCGGGGGGCCCACAAGAGACCCAGTACTTC,CASSHLAGGPQETQYF
few,TRBJ2-3,.,TRBV5-1,TGCGCCAGCAGCCTATGGGACAGCACAGATACGCAGTATTTT,CASSLWDSTDTQYF
few,TRBJ2-1,TRBD1,TRBV24-1,TGTGCCACCAGTGTATGGAAGACAGGGAGTGGCAATGAGCAGTTCTTC,CATSVWKTGSGNEQFF
.,TRBJ2-2,.,TRBV9,TGTGCCAGCAGCGTAGATTCCAAAACCGGGGAGCTGTTTTTT,CASSVDSKTGELFF
.,TRBJ1-4,TRBD1,TRBV5-4,TGTGCCAGCAGCCCCGGGACAGGGCTTGAAAAACTGTTTTTT,CASSPGTGLEKLFF
.,TRBJ1-3,.,TRBV14,TGTGCCAGCAGCCAGAGGATTCGGAACACCATATATTTT,CASSQRIRNTIYF
.,TRBJ2-7,TRBD1,TRBV7-9,TGTGCCAGCAGCTCCGGGACAGGGGGCCACGAGCAGTACTTC,CASSSGTGGHEQYF
many,TRBJ2-1,TRBD1,TRBV11-2,TGTGCCAGCAGCTTAGATCACGAGACAGGGGAAAGGGGTGAGCAGTTCTTC,CASSLDHETGERGEQFF
few,TRBJ2-3,.,TRBV7-3,TGTGCCAGCAGCGCTAACCGGGCAGATACGCAGTATTTT,CASSANRADTQYF
.,TRBJ1-2,TRBD1,TRBV5-1,TGCGCCAGCAGCTTGGAAACAGGGGGCAACTATGGCTACACCTTC,CASSLETGGNYGYTF
many,TRBJ1-2,.,TRBV12-3/TRBV12-4,TGTGCCAGCAGTTTAGAGGCCAAGTATGGCTACACCTTC,CASSLEAKYGYTF
.,TRBJ1-2,TRBD1,TRBV7-9,TGTGCCAGCAGTCCGGACAGGACGCGGGGCTACACCTTC,CASSPDRTRGYTF
few,TRBJ2-2,.,TRBV7-8,TGTGCCAGCAGCTCCGTAGCCGTCACCGGGGAGCTGTTTTTT,CASSSVAVTGELFF
.,TRBJ2-7,TRBD2,TRBV10-3,TGTGCCATCAGTGACGGACTAGCGGGAGGCGAGTTCTTCCGGAGCTCCGAGCAGTACTTC,CAISDGLAGGEFFRSSEQYF
.,TRBJ2-1,.,TRBV3-1,TGTGCCAGCAGCCAATTGACTCGTGCTCCCTACAATGAGCAGTTCTTC,CASSQLTRAPYNEQFF
.,TRBJ1-4,.,TRBV5-1,TGCGCCAGCACCGGGCCCCCTGATGAAAAACTGTTTTTT,CASTGPPDEKLFF
.,TRBJ2-5,TRBD2,TRBV5-1,TGCGCCAGCACCGAACTAGCGGTCCAGGGGGAGACCCAGTACTTC,CASTELAVQGETQYF
.,TRBJ2-7,TRBD1,TRBV28,TGTGCCAGCAGTAGGACAGGGGGGTACTACGAGCAGTACTTC,CASSRTGGYYEQYF
.,TRBJ2-7,.,TRBV14,TGTGCCAGCAGCCAAGATCAACCCCGCGAGCAGTACTTC,CASSQDQPREQYF
.,TRBJ2-3,.,TRBV28,TGTGCCAGCAGTTTCAGCTGGAATCAACCTAGCACAGATACGCAGTATTTT,CASSFSWNQPSTDTQYF
.,TRBJ2-5,.,TRBV15,TGTGCCACCAGCAGAGATTTGGGACGGCTAGAGGGCCAGTACTTC,CATSRDLGRLEGQYF
.,TRBJ2-2,.,TRBV5-1,TGCGCCAGCAGCTTGGCCGGGGCCGGGACCCCCAACACCGGGGAGCTGTTTTTT,CASSLAGAGTPNTGELFF
.,TRBJ2-5,TRBD1,TRBV3-1,TGTGCCAGCAGCAAGGAAACAGGGGAAGAGACCCAGTACTTC,CASSKETGEETQYF
.,TRBJ1-5,.,TRBV6-5,TGTGCCAGCAGTTACTCGAGGTGGGGCAGCAATCAGCCCCAGCATTTT,CASSYSRWGSNQPQHF
few,TRBJ2-1,.,TRBV20-1,TGCAGTGCTAGAGATGGGGGCCCGGTAGGCAATGAGCAGTTCTTC,CSARDGGPVGNEQFF
.,TRBJ1-5,.,TRBV3-1,TGTGCCAGCAGCTGGGGCCCCAATCAGCCCCAGCATTTT,CASSWGPNQPQHF
few,TRBJ2-7,.,TRBV5-1,TGCGCCAGCAGCTTGGGTTATGACACCCTCTACGAGCAGTACTTC,CASSLGYDTLYEQYF
.,TRBJ2-1,.,TRBV29-1,TGCATGGGGCAGATCAAACGGGATGAGCAGTTCTTC,CMGQIKRDEQFF
few,TRBJ2-2,TRBD1,TRBV3-1,TGTGCCAGCAGCCGCCGACAGGGCGCCGGGGAGCTGTTTTTT,CASSRRQGAGELFF
.,TRBJ1-6,.,TRBV6-5,TGTGCCAGCAGTTTAATCCTCGAGGGGAATTCACCCCTCCACTTT,CASSLILEGNSPLHF
.,TRBJ2-1,.,TRBV24-1,TGTGCCACCAGTGAGTCCAGGGCGGAGCAGTTCTTC,CATSESRAEQFF
.,TRBJ1-6,.,TRBV20-1,TGCAGTGCTAGAGATTCGACAGCCCTTAATTCACCCCTCCACTTT,CSARDSTALNSPLHF
few,TRBJ1-5,TRBD1,TRBV10-2,TGCGCCAGCAGTGGGACAGGGACAAATCAGCCCCAGCATTTT,CASSGTGTNQPQHF
.,TRBJ2-4,.,TRBV7-8,TGTGCCAGCAGCCCCCCGGGCAGTGTGAACATTCAGTACTTC,CASSPPGSVNIQYF
.,TRBJ2-5,.,TRBV10-3,TGTGCCTCTCGTCCCGGCCTGGGGGAGACCCAGTACTTC,CASRPGLGETQYF
few,TRBJ1-2,.,TRBV6-1,TGTGCCAGCAGTCCGGGACCCTCCGCGGGGGGCTACACCTTC,CASSPGPSAGGYTF
many,TRBJ2-7,.,TRBV12-3/TRBV12-4,TGTGCCAGCAGTTTAGAAGGGGCCCACTACGAGCAGTACTTC,CASSLEGAHYEQYF
few,TRBJ2-7,.,TRBV5-5,TGTGCCAGCAGCTTGTGGTCGCAGAATTACGAGCAGTACTTC,CASSLWSQNYEQYF
.,TRBJ2-7,TRBD1,TRBV7-2,TGTGCCAGCAGCCCCACAGGGGGCAAGGACGAGCAGTACTTC,CASSPTGGKDEQYF
.,TRBJ1-1,TRBD1,TRBV6-2/TRBV6-3,TGTGCCAGCCGGACAGGGGTGATCACTGAAGCTTTCTTT,CASRTGVITEAFF